Listed below are T cell receptor beta chains from one sample, sequenced in a study of cytomegalovirus exposure and HLA in healthy donors. Clones were sequenced by immunoSEQ multiplex PCR, and TCRdb holds only the in-frame ones, with some missing. The data contain 50,000 to 70,000 clones, under 80% of them singletons. Sequenced sample: PBMCs. All receptors come from a man aged 30 to 39 in good health and CMV-seropositive. Both conserved end residues are part of each CDR3. A D gene is named only where the DNA matches it firmly. Expanded clones get a size class; other rows say once, few or many, or leave the size out.

TRBV19	.	.	TRBJ1-1	TGTGCCAGTAGTTTAGCGGATCGGGTTGGCACTGAAGCTTTCTTT	CASSLADRVGTEAFF
TRBV4-1	few	.	TRBJ1-5	TGCGCCAGCAGCCAAGATGATGGAAGGGGATTTCAGCCCCAGCATTTT	CASSQDDGRGFQPQHF
TRBV5-1	.	.	TRBJ2-6	TGCGCCAGCACAGATCAATTCTCTGGGGCCAACGTCCTGACTTTC	CASTDQFSGANVLTF
TRBV28	.	TRBD1	TRBJ1-6	TGTGCCAGCACCCGTACAGGGACAGGGTTTTTTTCACCCCTCCACTTT	CASTRTGTGFFSPLHF
TRBV7-9	few	.	TRBJ1-1	TGTGCCAGCAGCTCTTTGGGCCTCAACACTGAAGCTTTCTTT	CASSSLGLNTEAFF
TRBV7-9	.	.	TRBJ2-6	TGTGCCAGCAGCTTACTAGCCCAGTGGTCTGGGGCCAACGTCCTGACTTTC	CASSLLAQWSGANVLTF
TRBV5-6	.	TRBD1	TRBJ2-5	TGTGCCAGCAGCCGTCAACAGGGGGCGCAGGAGACCCAGTACTTC	CASSRQQGAQETQYF
TRBV29-1	medium-sized	.	TRBJ1-5	TGCAGCGTTCGAGACACCCAAAATCAGCCCCAGCATTTT	CSVRDTQNQPQHF
TRBV6-5	.	TRBD1	TRBJ1-4	TGTGCCAGCAGTTACGGTCCGGGACAGGGAGGTGAAAAACTGTTTTTT	CASSYGPGQGGEKLFF
TRBV4-3	.	.	TRBJ2-5	TGCGCCAGCAGCCAAGATCCCGGGGAGACCCAGTACTTC	CASSQDPGETQYF
TRBV7-9	.	TRBD1	TRBJ2-3	TGTGCCAGCAGCCTGGGACAGACTTCATGGGATACGCAGTATTTT	CASSLGQTSWDTQYF
TRBV4-3	.	TRBD1	TRBJ1-4	TGCGCCAGCAGCCAAGAGGGTAATGAGGGGGCAAGGCTGTTTTTT	CASSQEGNEGARLFF
TRBV10-1	.	.	TRBJ2-7	TGCGCCAGCAGTGAGTCGACGGGTATCTACGAGCAGTACTTC	CASSESTGIYEQYF
TRBV6-5	.	.	TRBJ1-2	TGTGCCAGCAGTTACGACAGTAACTATGGCTACACCTTC	CASSYDSNYGYTF
TRBV4-3	.	.	TRBJ1-2	TGCGCCAGCAGCCAAGATAGCGTCGGGGTATTATATGGCTACACCTTC	CASSQDSVGVLYGYTF